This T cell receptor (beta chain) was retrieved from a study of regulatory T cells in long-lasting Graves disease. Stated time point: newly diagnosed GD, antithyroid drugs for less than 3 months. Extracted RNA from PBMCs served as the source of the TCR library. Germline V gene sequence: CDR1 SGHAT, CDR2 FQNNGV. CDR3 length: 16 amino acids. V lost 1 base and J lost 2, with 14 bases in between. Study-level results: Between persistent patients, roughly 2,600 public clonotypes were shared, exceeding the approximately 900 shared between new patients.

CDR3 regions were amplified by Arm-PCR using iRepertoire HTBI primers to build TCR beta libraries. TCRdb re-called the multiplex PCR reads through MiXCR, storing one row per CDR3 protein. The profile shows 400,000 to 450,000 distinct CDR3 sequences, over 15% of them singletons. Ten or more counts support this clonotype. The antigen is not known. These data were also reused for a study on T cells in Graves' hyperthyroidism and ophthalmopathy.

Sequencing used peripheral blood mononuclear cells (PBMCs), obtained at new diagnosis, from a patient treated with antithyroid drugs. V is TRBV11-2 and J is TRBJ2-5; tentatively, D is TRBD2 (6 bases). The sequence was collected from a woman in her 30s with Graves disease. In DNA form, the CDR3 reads TGTGCCAGCAGCTTAGGGGTTGTGGGGGGTCAAGAGACCCAGTACTTC. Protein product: CASSLGVVGGQETQYF.